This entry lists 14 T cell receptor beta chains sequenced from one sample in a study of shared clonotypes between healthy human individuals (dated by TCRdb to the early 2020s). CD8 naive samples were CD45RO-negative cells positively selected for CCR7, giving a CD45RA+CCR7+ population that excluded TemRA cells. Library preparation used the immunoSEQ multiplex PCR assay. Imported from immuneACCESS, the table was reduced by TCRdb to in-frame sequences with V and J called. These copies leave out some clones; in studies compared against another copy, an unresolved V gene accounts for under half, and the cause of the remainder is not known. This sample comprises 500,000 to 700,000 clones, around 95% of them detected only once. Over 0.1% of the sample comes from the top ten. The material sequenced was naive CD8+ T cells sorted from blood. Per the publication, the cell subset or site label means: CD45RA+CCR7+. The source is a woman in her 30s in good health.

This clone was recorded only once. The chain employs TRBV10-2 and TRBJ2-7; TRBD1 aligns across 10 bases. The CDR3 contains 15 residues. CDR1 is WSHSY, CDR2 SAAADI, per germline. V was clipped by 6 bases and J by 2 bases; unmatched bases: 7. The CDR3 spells CASRSTGQGTYEQYF. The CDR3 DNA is TGCGCCAGCAGGTCTACGGGACAGGGGACCTACGAGCAGTACTTC.

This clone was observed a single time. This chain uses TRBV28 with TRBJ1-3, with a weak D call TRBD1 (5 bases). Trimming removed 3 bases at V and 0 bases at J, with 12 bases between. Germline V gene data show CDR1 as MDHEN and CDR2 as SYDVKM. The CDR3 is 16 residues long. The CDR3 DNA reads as TGTGCCAGCAGTTTGAGAGGGGTATACTCTGGAAACACCATATATTTT. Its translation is CASSLRGVYSGNTIYF.

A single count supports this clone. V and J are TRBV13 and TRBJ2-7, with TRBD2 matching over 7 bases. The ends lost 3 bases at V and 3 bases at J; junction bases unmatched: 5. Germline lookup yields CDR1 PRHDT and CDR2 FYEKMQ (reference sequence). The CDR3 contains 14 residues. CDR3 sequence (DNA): TGTGCCAGCAGCTTGCAGCGGGAAGACTACGAGCAGTACTTC. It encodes CASSLQREDYEQYF. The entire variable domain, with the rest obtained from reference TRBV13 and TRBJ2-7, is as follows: AAGVIQSPRHLIKEKRETATLKCYPIPRHDTVYWYQQGPGQDPQFLISFYEKMQSDKGSIPDRFSAQQFSDYHSELNMSSLELGDSALYFCASSLQREDYEQYFGPGTRLTVT.

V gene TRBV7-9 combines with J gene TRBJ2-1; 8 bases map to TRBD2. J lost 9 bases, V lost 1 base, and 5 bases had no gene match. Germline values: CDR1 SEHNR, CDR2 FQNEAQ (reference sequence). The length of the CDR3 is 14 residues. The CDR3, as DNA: TGTGCCAGCAGCTTAGGGGGGACTAGAAGTGAGCAGTTCTTC. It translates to CASSLGGTRSEQFF. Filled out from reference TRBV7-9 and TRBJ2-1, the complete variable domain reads DTGVSQNPRHKITKRGQNVTFRCDPISEHNRLYWYRQTLGQGPEFLTYFQNEAQLEKSRLLSDRFSAERPKGSFSTLEIQRTEQGDSAMYLCASSLGGTRSEQFFGPGTRLTVL.

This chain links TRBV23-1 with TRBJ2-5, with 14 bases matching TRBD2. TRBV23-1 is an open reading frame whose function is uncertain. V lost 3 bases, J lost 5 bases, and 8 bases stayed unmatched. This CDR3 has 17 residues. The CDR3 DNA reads TGCGCCAGCAGTCAGAGACTAGCGGGAGGGCCGGGGGAGACCCAGTACTTC. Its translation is CASSQRLAGGPGETQYF.

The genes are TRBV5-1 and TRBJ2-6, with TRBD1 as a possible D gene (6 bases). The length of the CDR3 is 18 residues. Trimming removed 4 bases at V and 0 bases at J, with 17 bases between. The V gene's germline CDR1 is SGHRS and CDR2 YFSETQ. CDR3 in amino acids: CASSTRQAVFSGANVLTF. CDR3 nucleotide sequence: TGCGCCAGCAGCACCCGACAGGCGGTCTTCTCTGGGGCCAACGTCCTGACTTTC.

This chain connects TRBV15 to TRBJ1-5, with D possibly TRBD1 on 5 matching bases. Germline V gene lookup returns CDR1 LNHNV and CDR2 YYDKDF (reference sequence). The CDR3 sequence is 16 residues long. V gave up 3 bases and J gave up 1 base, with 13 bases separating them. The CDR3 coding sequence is TGTGCCACCAGCAGGGGGGTGTGGAGGAGCAATCAGCCCCAGCATTTT. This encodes CATSRGVWRSNQPQHF. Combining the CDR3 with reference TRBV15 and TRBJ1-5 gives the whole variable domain DAMVIQNPRYQVTQFGKPVTLSCSQTLNHNVMYWYQQKSSQAPKLLFHYYDKDFNNEADTPDNFQSRRPNTSFCFLDIRSPGLGDTAMYLCATSRGVWRSNQPQHFGDGTRLSIL.

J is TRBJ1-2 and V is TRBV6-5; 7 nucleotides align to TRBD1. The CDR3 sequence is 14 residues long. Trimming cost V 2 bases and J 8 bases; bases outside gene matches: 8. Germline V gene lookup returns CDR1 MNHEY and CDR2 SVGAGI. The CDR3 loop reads CASSYAEGGAGYTF. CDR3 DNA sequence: TGTGCCAGCAGTTACGCGGAAGGGGGCGCGGGCTACACCTTC.

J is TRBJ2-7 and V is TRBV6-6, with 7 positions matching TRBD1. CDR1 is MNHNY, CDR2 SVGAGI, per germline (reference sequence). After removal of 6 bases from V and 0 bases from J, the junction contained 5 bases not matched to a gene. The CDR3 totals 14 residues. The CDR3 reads CASSGRDSSYEQYF. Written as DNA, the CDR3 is TGTGCCAGCAGCGGCCGGGACAGCTCCTACGAGCAGTACTTC.

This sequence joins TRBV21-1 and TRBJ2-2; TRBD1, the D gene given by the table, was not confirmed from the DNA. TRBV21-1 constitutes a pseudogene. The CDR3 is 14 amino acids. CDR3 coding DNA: TGTGCCAGCAGTGTCCAGGGTTACACCGGGGAGCTGTTTTTT. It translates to CASSVQGYTGELFF.

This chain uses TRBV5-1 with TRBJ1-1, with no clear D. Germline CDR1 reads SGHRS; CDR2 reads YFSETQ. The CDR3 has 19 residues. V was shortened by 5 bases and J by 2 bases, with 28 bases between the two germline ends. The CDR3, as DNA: TGCGCCAGCAGGCGGAAAATAAATCGTGGGTTCTTTGGAAACACTGAAGCTTTCTTT. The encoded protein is CASRRKINRGFFGNTEAFF.

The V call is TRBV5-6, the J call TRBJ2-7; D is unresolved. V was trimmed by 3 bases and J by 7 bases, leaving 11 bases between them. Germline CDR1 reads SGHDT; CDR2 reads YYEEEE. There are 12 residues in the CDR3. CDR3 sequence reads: CASSSDTEEQYF. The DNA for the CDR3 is TGTGCCAGCAGCTCCGACACGGAAGAGCAGTACTTC. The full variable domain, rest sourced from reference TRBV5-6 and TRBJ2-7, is DAGVTQSPTHLIKTRGQQVTLRCSPKSGHDTVSWYQQALGQGPQFIFQYYEEEERQRGNFPDRFSGHQFPNYSSELNVNALLLGDSALYLCASSSDTEEQYFGPGTRLTVT.

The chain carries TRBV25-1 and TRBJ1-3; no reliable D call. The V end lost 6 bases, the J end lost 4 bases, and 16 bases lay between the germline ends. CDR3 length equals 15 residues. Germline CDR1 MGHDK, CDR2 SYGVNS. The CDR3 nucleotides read TGTGCCAGCAGGGGAAACCAGGTGGGAGGAAACACCATATATTTT. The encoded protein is CASRGNQVGGNTIYF.

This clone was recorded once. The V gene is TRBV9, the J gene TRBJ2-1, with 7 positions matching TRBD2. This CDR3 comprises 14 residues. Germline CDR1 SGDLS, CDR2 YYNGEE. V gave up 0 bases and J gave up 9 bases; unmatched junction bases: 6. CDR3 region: CASSVDAGVGEQFF. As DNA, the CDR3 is TGTGCCAGCAGCGTAGACGCGGGAGTGGGTGAGCAGTTCTTC.